The TCR beta chain described here comes from a study of CD8 T cells in Susac syndrome. It was with random hexamers that about 0.45 to 1 ug RNA was reverse transcribed. Amplification of TCR beta CDR3 was carried out by immunoSEQ multiplex PCR, which covered 54 Vbeta and 13 Jbeta segments. TCRdb ran MiXCR on the immunoSEQ multiplex PCR reads and lists one entry per CDR3 protein. The sample carries approximately 170,000 distinct CDR3 sequences, about 93% recorded once. Sequencing of TCR beta was performed on blood CD8+ T cells and on blood CD4+ T cells. The control group consisted of healthy donors matched for age and sex. TEMRA cells were enriched by FACS, and CD4+ and CD8+ T cells were negatively isolated. The V gene lost 4 bases and the J gene lost 7 bases, with 16 bases spanning the gap. CDR1 is SGHVS and CDR2 is FNYEAQ in the germline V gene. The CDR3 is made up of 14 amino acids. This clonotype was observed a single time.

The rearrangement joins TRBV7-6 to TRBJ2-5; possible D gene TRBD2, 6 bases. This sequence originates from a human donor in good health. The sequenced material came from CD4+ T cells from PBMCs. This chain's CDR3 is CASSSFTGEGTQYF. DNA for the CDR3: TGTGCCAGCAGCTCGTTCACGGGAGAGGGGACCCAGTACTTC.